This T cell receptor (beta chain) was identified in a study of blood T cells in healthy people across ages. The germline CDR1 and CDR2 sequences are SGHTA and FQGNSA. The V gene end was trimmed by 4 bases and the J gene end by 11 bases; junction bases not matched to a gene: 14. This CDR3 contains 15 residues. As to this clonotype: A much larger clone sits a single nucleotide away, making a read error possible.

Sample-barcoded 5' priming and a J-beta primer mix drove a second PCR of about 7 to 11 cycles. Each of the cDNA molecules was tagged by a template-switch adaptor with 12 random nucleotides. TCRdb fed the 5' RACE reads into MiXCR, producing one record per CDR3 protein. The sample consists of approximately 2,000,000 distinct CDR3 sequences, about two fifths of them appearing once. This chain connects TRBV7-2 to TRBJ2-5, with TRBD2 matching 9 bases. The specimen was blood. This sequence originates from a human donor in good health. CDR3 residues: CASSSFGGGVRGQYF. Here the CDR3 DNA reads TGTGCCAGCAGCTCATTTGGCGGGGGGGTCCGGGGGCAGTACTTC.